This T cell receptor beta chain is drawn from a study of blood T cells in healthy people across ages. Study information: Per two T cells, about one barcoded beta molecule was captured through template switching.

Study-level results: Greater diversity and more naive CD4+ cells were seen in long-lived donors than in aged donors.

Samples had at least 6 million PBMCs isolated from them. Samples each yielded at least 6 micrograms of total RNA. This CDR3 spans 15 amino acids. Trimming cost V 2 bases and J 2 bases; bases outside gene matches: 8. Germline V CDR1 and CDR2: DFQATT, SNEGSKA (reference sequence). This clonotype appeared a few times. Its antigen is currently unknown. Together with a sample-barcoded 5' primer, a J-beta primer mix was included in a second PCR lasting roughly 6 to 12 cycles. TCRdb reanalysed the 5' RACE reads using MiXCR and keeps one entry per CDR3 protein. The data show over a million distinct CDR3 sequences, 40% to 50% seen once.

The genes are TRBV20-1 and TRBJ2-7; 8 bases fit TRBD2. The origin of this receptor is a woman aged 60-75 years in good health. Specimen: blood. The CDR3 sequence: CSARKPTSGPYEQYF. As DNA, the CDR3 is TGCAGTGCTAGAAAGCCCACTAGCGGACCCTACGAGCAGTACTTC.